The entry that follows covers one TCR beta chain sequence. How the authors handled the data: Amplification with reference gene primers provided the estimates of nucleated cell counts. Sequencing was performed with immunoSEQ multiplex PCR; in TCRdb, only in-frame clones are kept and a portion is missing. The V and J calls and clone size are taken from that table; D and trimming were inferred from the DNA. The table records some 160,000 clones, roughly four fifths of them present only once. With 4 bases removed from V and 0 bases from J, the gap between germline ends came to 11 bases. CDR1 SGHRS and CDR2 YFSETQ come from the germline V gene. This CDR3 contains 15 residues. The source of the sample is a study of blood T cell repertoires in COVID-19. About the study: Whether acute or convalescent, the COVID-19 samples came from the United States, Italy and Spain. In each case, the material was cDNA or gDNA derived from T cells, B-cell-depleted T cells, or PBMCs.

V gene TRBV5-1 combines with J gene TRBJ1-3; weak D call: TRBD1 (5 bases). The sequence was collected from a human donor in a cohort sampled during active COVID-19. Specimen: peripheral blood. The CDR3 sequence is CASSLGEASGNTIYF. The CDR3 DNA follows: TGCGCCAGCAGCCTAGGGGAAGCCTCTGGAAACACCATATATTTT.